These T cell receptor beta chains were read from a single sample in a study of shared clonotypes between healthy human individuals. The repertoire was sequenced with immunoSEQ multiplex PCR; TCRdb's copy has only in-frame clones and lacks some. Among 600,000 or so clones listed, approximately 96% were seen once. Sequencing was performed on naive CD8+ T cells sorted from blood. These receptors all stem from a woman aged 25 to 39 in good health. Each CDR3 is given with its conserved first and last residue. A D gene is named only where the DNA matches it firmly. Size is stated for part of the rows, as once, few or many counts, or as a class when the clone is expanded.

15	TRBV9	TRBD1	once	TRBJ1-2	CASSPRDRVDYGYTF	TGTGCCAGCAGCCCCCGGGACAGGGTAGACTATGGCTACACCTTC
14	TRBV7-3	TRBD2	.	TRBJ2-7	CASSLGAGGYEQYF	TGTGCCAGCAGCTTAGGAGCGGGAGGCTACGAGCAGTACTTC
15	TRBV27	TRBD2	.	TRBJ2-7	CASSSSGRPSYEQYF	TGTGCCAGCAGTTCCAGCGGGAGGCCCTCCTACGAGCAGTACTTC
13	TRBV5-1	.	.	TRBJ2-7	CASSEGDSYEQYF	TGCGCCAGCTCAGAAGGGGATTCCTACGAGCAGTACTTC
14	TRBV28	.	.	TRBJ2-1	CASRGLGQVYEQFF	TGTGCCAGCAGGGGTCTTGGCCAAGTCTATGAGCAGTTCTTC
15	TRBV19	TRBD2	.	TRBJ2-7	CASSILAGEIYEQYF	TGTGCCAGTAGTATCTTGGCGGGGGAAATCTACGAGCAGTACTTC
13	TRBV2	.	once	TRBJ1-6	CASSDRVGSPLHF	TGTGCCAGCAGTGATAGGGTGGGTTCACCCCTCCACTTT
15	TRBV2	TRBD1	.	TRBJ2-7	CASIYGTGASYEQYF	TGTGCCAGCATTTACGGGACAGGGGCTTCCTACGAGCAGTACTTC
14	TRBV27	.	.	TRBJ2-1	CASSLIVSGNEQFF	TGTGCCAGCAGTTTGATTGTGAGCGGGAATGAGCAGTTCTTC
15	TRBV15	.	.	TRBJ1-5	CATSRGRGRSQPQHF	TGTGCCACCAGCAGAGGGAGAGGTCGAAGTCAGCCCCAGCATTTT
13	TRBV28	.	once	TRBJ1-1	CASSLSRGTEAFF	TGTGCCAGCAGTTTATCCAGGGGCACTGAAGCTTTCTTT
18	TRBV28	.	.	TRBJ2-2	CASSSWVVRTSNTGELFF	TGTGCCAGCAGTTCGTGGGTCGTACGGACCTCGAACACCGGGGAGCTGTTTTTT
14	TRBV6-5	.	once	TRBJ1-1	CASRGFTLNTEAFF	TGTGCCAGCCGGGGATTTACGCTTAACACTGAAGCTTTCTTT